The 27 T cell receptor beta chains reported below all come from one sample, sequenced in a study of spatial heterogeneity in lung cancer (dated by TCRdb to between 2019 and 2020). What the work shows at the level of the full study, not this receptor alone: The tumor nonsynonymous mutation count correlated with the number of expanded alpha and beta TCRs within the tumor.

The method was 5' RACE. This sample was sequenced with a NextSeq 500. The public sequencing data were trimmed at Q25 with fastp and processed into clonotypes with MiXCR by TCRdb, which kept only in-frame beta chains. Identical CDR3 protein sequences are pooled into one entry, listed with their most common genes and DNA. Present in this sample are 9,500 to 12,000 distinct CDR3 sequences, around an eighth of which were seen just once. The biggest ten clones account for approximately 12% of the sample. The label giving this sample's time point can be read as: sample taken at primary tumor resection. For these TCRs, the target antigens are not known. This material consisted of lung tumor tissue, taken at surgery. All receptors come from a female donor with early-stage non-small cell lung cancer.

The chain carries TRBV5-1 and TRBJ1-1; D perhaps matches TRBD1 (5 bases). This CDR3 contains 14 residues. The germline V and J ends were trimmed by 2 bases and 1 base, with 9 bases remaining between them. Germline V gene data show CDR1 as SGHRS and CDR2 as YFSETQ. The CDR3 protein is CASSFWQGNTEAFF. As DNA, the CDR3 is TGCGCCAGCAGCTTTTGGCAGGGGAACACTGAAGCTTTCTTT.

This clonotype showed up many times. The CDR3 region is CASSESPLAGGGSGQFF. In nucleotides, the CDR3 is TGCGCCAGCAGTGAGTCGCCACTAGCGGGGGGCGGCTCGGGGCAGTTCTTC. The chain employs TRBV10-1 and TRBJ2-1; 12 bases are a match to TRBD2. The CDR3 sequence is 17 residues long. With V trimmed by 0 bases and J by 12 bases, 12 bases remained unmatched. Germline values: CDR1 WNHNN, CDR2 SYGVQD (reference sequence).

The chain links TRBV18 to TRBJ2-1; TRBD2 aligns across 7 bases. V lost 4 bases to trimming and J lost 1 base; unmatched junction nucleotides: 13. The CDR3 covers 18 residues. CDR1 is KGHSH and CDR2 is LQKENI in the germline V gene. The CDR3 protein is CASSRPLRWEGSYNEQFF. The CDR3 DNA reads TGTGCCAGCTCACGACCGCTTAGGTGGGAGGGATCCTACAATGAGCAGTTCTTC.

This clonotype was counted a few times. V is TRBV7-2 and J is TRBJ2-3, with a weak D call TRBD2 (6 bases). V lost 4 bases and J 5 bases, leaving 16 bases between the germline ends. The CDR3 contains 15 residues. CDR1 SGHTA and CDR2 FQGNSA come from the germline V gene. CDR3 in DNA: TGTGCCAGCAGCTCAGCGGGCGGGGTGGTAGATACGCAGTATTTT. Translation: CASSSAGGVVDTQYF.

The table lists this clonotype with a few counts. The chain links TRBV20-1 to TRBJ1-3; D unresolved. Between the trimmed V and J ends, which lost 0 bases and 4 bases, there was a span of 10 bases. The CDR3 has 14 residues. CDR1 and CDR2 from the germline V gene are DFQATT and SNEGSKA (reference sequence). The CDR3 reads CSARDRNVGNTIYF. In DNA form, the CDR3 reads TGCAGTGCTAGAGACAGGAATGTCGGAAACACCATATATTTT.

By frequency in the sample, this clonotype is medium-sized. The rearrangement joins TRBV7-6 to TRBJ1-4; D not certain. CDR3 length: 15 residues. Per germline, CDR1 SGHVS and CDR2 FNYEAQ. V was shortened by 1 base and J by 0 bases, with 6 bases between the two germline ends. The CDR3 here is CASSLGVTTNEKLFF. The CDR3 nucleotides are TGTGCCAGCAGCTTAGGAGTCACAACTAATGAAAAACTGTTTTTT.

This clonotype showed up just a few times. The rearrangement joins TRBV11-1 to TRBJ2-5; 7 nucleotides match TRBD2. Looked up from germline, CDR1 is SGHAT and CDR2 is FQDESV (reference sequence). This CDR3 spans 15 amino acids. Trimming at V came to 5 bases and at J to 3 bases, leaving 9 bases not matched to a gene. The CDR3 loop is CASSPSWAGEETQYF. The CDR3 bases are TGTGCCAGCAGCCCCTCCTGGGCGGGAGAAGAGACCCAGTACTTC.

In this sample, this clonotype turned up once. In DNA, the CDR3 is TGCGCCAGCAGCCAGTCGGACAGGGGTACTGAAGCTTTCTTT. It yields the protein CASSQSDRGTEAFF. The gene calls are TRBV4-3 and TRBJ1-1; 9 bases fit TRBD1. Trimming removed 3 bases from V and 5 bases from J; junction bases left unmatched: 4. Germline CDR1 reads LGHNA; CDR2 reads YSLEER. The CDR3 contains 14 residues.

This clonotype was counted at least ten times. This chain joins TRBV5-1 and TRBJ2-5; TRBD1 matches 8 bases. V was pared by 0 bases and J by 11 bases, with 12 bases of the junction left unmatched. Looked up from germline, CDR1 is SGHRS and CDR2 is YFSETQ. The CDR3 extends over 15 amino acids. The CDR3 DNA follows: TGCGCCAGCAGCTTGGGAGTCCAGGGGGCTAGTTCTCAGTACTTC. Its translation is CASSLGVQGASSQYF.

This clonotype occurred many times. The rearrangement joins TRBV20-1 to TRBJ2-6; D remains ambiguous. V lost 3 bases and J 0 bases, leaving 3 bases between the germline ends. CDR1 and CDR2 (germline): DFQATT, SNEGSKA (reference sequence). The CDR3 extends over 13 amino acids. The CDR3 bases are TGCAGTGCTAGTCCCTCTGGGGCCAACGTCCTGACTTTC. Translated, it gives CSASPSGANVLTF.

The chain links TRBV7-9 to TRBJ1-1; 7 bases match TRBD1. The CDR3 spans 15 residues. Germline loops: CDR1 SEHNR, CDR2 FQNEAQ (reference sequence). The V gene end was trimmed by 0 bases and the J gene end by 3 bases; junction bases not matched to a gene: 4. The DNA of the CDR3 is TGTGCCAGCAGCTTAGCCCAGGGGGTTCACACTGAAGCTTTCTTT. It encodes CASSLAQGVHTEAFF.

CDR3 in amino acids: CAISAGLALGATQYF. The CDR3 DNA follows: TGTGCCATCAGCGCGGGACTAGCGCTAGGGGCGACCCAGTACTTC. The chain joins TRBV10-3 to TRBJ2-5, with 10 bases aligning to TRBD2. Germline trimming cut 6 bases from V and 7 bases from J; bases unmatched to any gene: 11. In germline, CDR1 is ENHRY, CDR2 SYGVKD. The CDR3 is 15 amino acids.

A few counts support this clonotype. The chain couples TRBV6-5 to TRBJ1-1; 9 bases line up with TRBD1. The CDR3 contains 14 residues. Germline V lookup: CDR1 MNHEY, CDR2 SVGAGI. The V gene end was trimmed by 4 bases and the J gene end by 11 bases; junction bases not matched to a gene: 11. The CDR3 here is CASSSAGTGGAAFF. The CDR3 bases are TGTGCCAGCAGTTCCGCTGGAACAGGGGGCGCTGCTTTCTTT.

This clonotype was observed a few times. The V and J genes are TRBV30 and TRBJ2-7; D gene ambiguous. The germline gives CDR1 GTSNPN, CDR2 SVGIG (reference sequence). Trimming stripped 2 bases from V and 3 bases from J, with 5 bases between. CDR3 length equals 11 residues. This chain's CDR3 is CAWSPSYEQYF. The CDR3 DNA reads TGTGCCTGGAGTCCGAGCTACGAGCAGTACTTC. The full variable domain, rest sourced from reference TRBV30 and TRBJ2-7, is SQTIHQWPATLVQPVGSPLSLECTVEGTSNPNLYWYRQAAGRGLQLLFYSVGIGQISSEVPQNLSASRPQDRQFILSSKKLLLSDSGFYLCAWSPSYEQYFGPGTRLTVT.

By frequency in the sample, this clonotype is medium-sized. CDR3 nucleotides: TGTGCCAGCAGCGTAGGACTAGCGGGAGGAGTTAATGAGCAGTTCTTC. Protein sequence: CASSVGLAGGVNEQFF. The rearrangement joins TRBV9 to TRBJ2-1; 13 bases line up with TRBD2. The germline gives CDR1 SGDLS, CDR2 YYNGEE. Trimming took 0 bases from V and 7 from J; bases not matched to a gene: 4. The CDR3 has 16 residues.

In this sample, this clonotype turned up many times. The chain carries TRBV20-1 and TRBJ1-1; the match to TRBD1 covers 8 bases. Trimming cost V 5 bases and J 4 bases; bases outside gene matches: 27. The CDR3 loop spans 20 amino acids. Per the germline V gene, CDR1 is DFQATT and CDR2 is SNEGSKA (reference sequence). The DNA of the CDR3 is TGCAGTGCTCCCCGGAGCGGGACAGGCCCTACGCTTGGAATCGGCACTGAAGCTTTCTTT. Its protein product is CSAPRSGTGPTLGIGTEAFF.

This clonotype was detected ten times or more. This chain connects TRBV7-2 to TRBJ2-3; D gene ambiguous. The CDR3 runs 12 residues. Trimming removed 5 bases from V and 6 bases from J, with 9 bases in between. Germline V gene data show CDR1 as SGHTA and CDR2 as FQGNSA. The chain's CDR3 is CASSPTWDTQYF. The DNA of the CDR3 is TGTGCCAGCAGCCCAACTTGGGATACGCAGTATTTT.

This clonotype was recorded at least ten times. CDR3 residues: CATRRSEETQYF. DNA of the CDR3: TGTGCCACCAGAAGGTCAGAAGAGACCCAGTACTTC. This chain connects TRBV6-1 to TRBJ2-5; D gene ambiguous. Germline CDR1 is MNHNS and CDR2 is SASEGT. Trimming shortened V by 10 bases and J by 3 bases, and 12 bases separated the two germline ends. This CDR3 region has 12 residues.

In its sample, this clonotype ranks as medium-sized. The chain has TRBV5-1 and TRBJ2-1, with D possibly matching TRBD2 (6 bases). Germline CDR1 is SGHRS and CDR2 is YFSETQ. The CDR3 loop spans 13 amino acids. The V end was cut by 3 bases, the J end by 4 bases, with 8 bases between. The CDR3 loop reads CASSSGLYNEQFF. The CDR3 DNA is TGCGCCAGCAGCTCGGGACTTTACAATGAGCAGTTCTTC.

The V gene is TRBV6-5, the J gene TRBJ2-6; D gene ambiguous. The CDR3 is made up of 16 amino acids. Between the trimmed V and J ends, which lost 0 bases and 0 bases, there was a span of 6 bases. CDR1 is MNHEY, CDR2 SVGAGI, per germline. CDR3 protein: CASSYSWGSGANVLTF. DNA of the CDR3: TGTGCCAGCAGTTACTCGTGGGGCTCTGGGGCCAACGTCCTGACTTTC.

By proportion, this clonotype is medium-sized. The CDR3 loop reads CASSLIDSGANVLTF. The CDR3 nucleotides read TGTGCCAGCAGCTTGATCGACTCTGGGGCCAACGTCCTGACTTTC. The genes are TRBV5-4 and TRBJ2-6, with D hard to call. The CDR3 loop spans 15 amino acids. V was clipped by 1 base and J by 0 bases, with 5 bases between them. The germline V gene has CDR1 SGHNT and CDR2 YYREEE (reference sequence).

In its sample, this clonotype was seen many times. The chain links TRBV20-1 to TRBJ2-3; 14 nucleotides align to TRBD2. The CDR3 contains 16 residues. V shed 6 bases, J shed 0 bases, and the junction held 5 bases outside the gene matches. CDR1 is DFQATT and CDR2 is SNEGSKA in the germline V gene (reference sequence). The CDR3 region has the DNA TGCAGTGCGGGGACTAGCGGGAGATCTAGCACAGATACGCAGTATTTT. This codes for CSAGTSGRSSTDTQYF.

In its sample, this clonotype was seen many times. The chain uses TRBV5-5 and TRBJ1-2; D is undetermined. Germline CDR1 SGHKS, CDR2 YYEKEE (reference sequence). Trimming took off 4 bases at V and 3 bases at J, with 7 bases between the two ends. CDR3 length: 12 amino acids. The CDR3 sequence is CASSPTYYGYTF. CDR3 in DNA: TGTGCCAGCAGCCCGACTTACTATGGCTACACCTTC.

This clonotype was counted many times. V gene TRBV6-2 or TRBV6-3 combines with J gene TRBJ2-1; TRBD2 aligns across 14 bases. V shed 5 bases, J shed 9 bases, and the junction held 15 bases outside the gene matches. Germline-derived CDR1 and CDR2 are MNHEY and SVGEGT. This CDR3 has 18 amino acids. CDR3: CASSLYQSGLAGGGEQFF. The CDR3 DNA is TGTGCCAGCAGTCTATATCAATCCGGACTAGCGGGGGGAGGTGAGCAGTTCTTC.

The CDR3 sequence: CAWTSGRQETQYF. The CDR3 coding sequence is TGTGCCTGGACTAGCGGGAGACAAGAGACCCAGTACTTC. This chain connects TRBV30 to TRBJ2-5, with 10 positions matching TRBD2. The CDR3 covers 13 residues. The germline V gene has CDR1 GTSNPN and CDR2 SVGIG (reference sequence). Germline trimming cut 4 bases from V and 2 bases from J; bases unmatched to any gene: 1.

This clonotype is medium-sized within its sample. The chain employs TRBV3-1 and TRBJ2-2; D is unresolved. The CDR3 covers 12 residues. The V and J ends lost 2 bases and 14 bases respectively, with 12 bases between them. Germline CDR1 and CDR2: LGHDT and YNNKEL (reference sequence). DNA for the CDR3: TGTGCCAGCAGCCAACCACGGACCGGCCTGTTTTTT. This gives the protein CASSQPRTGLFF.

A word on this clonotype: This may stem from a read error, because a much larger clone lies one nucleotide away. This rearrangement joins TRBV30 to TRBJ1-1; perhaps TRBD1 as D (5 bases). Germline CDR1 and CDR2: GTSNPN and SVGIG (reference sequence). The germline V and J ends were trimmed by 8 bases and 8 bases, with 15 bases remaining between them. This CDR3 comprises 11 residues. This CDR3 reads CARGPVGEAFF. The CDR3 DNA is TGTGCCAGGGGACCCGTTGGGGAAGCTTTCTTT.